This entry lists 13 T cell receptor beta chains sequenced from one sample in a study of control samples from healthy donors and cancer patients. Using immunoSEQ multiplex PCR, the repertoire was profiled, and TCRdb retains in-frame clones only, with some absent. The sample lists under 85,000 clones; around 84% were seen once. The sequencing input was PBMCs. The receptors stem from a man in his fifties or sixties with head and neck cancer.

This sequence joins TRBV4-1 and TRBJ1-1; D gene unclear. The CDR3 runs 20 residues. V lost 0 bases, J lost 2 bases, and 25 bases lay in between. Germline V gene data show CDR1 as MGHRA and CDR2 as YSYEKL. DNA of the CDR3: TGCGCCAGCAGCCAAGACTCGGTAGGTCGGGGATTTCGGGGTAACACTGAAGCTTTCTTT. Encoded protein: CASSQDSVGRGFRGNTEAFF.

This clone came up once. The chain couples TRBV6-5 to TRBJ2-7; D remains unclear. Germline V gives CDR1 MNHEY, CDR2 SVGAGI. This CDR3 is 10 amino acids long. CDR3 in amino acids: CGAGDYEQYF. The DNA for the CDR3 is TGTGGGGCAGGCGACTACGAGCAGTACTTC.

The CDR3 spells CASSLRGRGELFF. CDR3 DNA sequence: TGTGCCAGCAGCTTGCGTGGACGCGGGGAGCTGTTTTTT. The chain couples TRBV5-6 to TRBJ2-2; D is unclear. CDR1 and CDR2 from the germline V gene are SGHDT and YYEEEE. The V gene lost 1 base and the J gene lost 7 bases, with 8 bases spanning the gap. This CDR3 is 13 amino acids long. Full variable domain (missing parts from reference TRBV5-6 and TRBJ2-2): DAGVTQSPTHLIKTRGQQVTLRCSPKSGHDTVSWYQQALGQGPQFIFQYYEEEERQRGNFPDRFSGHQFPNYSSELNVNALLLGDSALYLCASSLRGRGELFFGEGSRLTVL.

DNA for the CDR3: TGTGCCAGCAGCTTCCCGAGGGCAAACTATGGCTACACCTTC. It yields the protein CASSFPRANYGYTF. This chain joins TRBV7-9 and TRBJ1-2, with D uncertain. This CDR3 region has 14 residues. Trimming stripped 3 bases from V and 2 bases from J, with 10 bases between. Germline lookup yields CDR1 SEHNR and CDR2 FQNEAQ (reference sequence). Full variable domain (missing parts from reference TRBV7-9 and TRBJ1-2): DTGVSQNPRHKITKRGQNVTFRCDPISEHNRLYWYRQTLGQGPEFLTYFQNEAQLEKSRLLSDRFSAERPKGSFSTLEIQRTEQGDSAMYLCASSFPRANYGYTFGSGTRLTVV.

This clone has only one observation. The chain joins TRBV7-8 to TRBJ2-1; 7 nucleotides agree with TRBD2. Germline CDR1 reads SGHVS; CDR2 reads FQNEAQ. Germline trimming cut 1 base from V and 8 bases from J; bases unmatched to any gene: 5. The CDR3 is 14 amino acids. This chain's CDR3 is CASSLGEGGYEQFF. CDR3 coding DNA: TGTGCCAGCAGCTTAGGGGAGGGAGGTTATGAGCAGTTCTTC.

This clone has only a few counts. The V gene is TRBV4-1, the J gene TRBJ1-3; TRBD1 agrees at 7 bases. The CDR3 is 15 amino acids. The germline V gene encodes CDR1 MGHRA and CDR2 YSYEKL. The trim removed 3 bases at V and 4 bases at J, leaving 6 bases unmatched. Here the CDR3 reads CASSQPTGVGNTIYF. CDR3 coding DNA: TGCGCCAGCAGCCAGCCCACAGGGGTCGGAAACACCATATATTTT.

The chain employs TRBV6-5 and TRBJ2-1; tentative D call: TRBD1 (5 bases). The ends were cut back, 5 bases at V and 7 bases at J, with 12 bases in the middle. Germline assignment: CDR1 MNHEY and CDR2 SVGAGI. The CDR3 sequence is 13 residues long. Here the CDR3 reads CASSLRVGNEQFF. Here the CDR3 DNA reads TGTGCCAGCAGTCTCAGGGTTGGGAATGAGCAGTTCTTC.

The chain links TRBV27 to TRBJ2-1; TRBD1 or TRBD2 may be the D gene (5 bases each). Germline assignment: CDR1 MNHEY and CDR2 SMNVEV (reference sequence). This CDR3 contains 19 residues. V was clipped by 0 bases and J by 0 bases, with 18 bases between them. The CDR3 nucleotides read TGTGCCAGCAGTTTATCGTGGTGGGGGACGGTTAGCTCCTACAATGAGCAGTTCTTC. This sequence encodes CASSLSWWGTVSSYNEQFF.

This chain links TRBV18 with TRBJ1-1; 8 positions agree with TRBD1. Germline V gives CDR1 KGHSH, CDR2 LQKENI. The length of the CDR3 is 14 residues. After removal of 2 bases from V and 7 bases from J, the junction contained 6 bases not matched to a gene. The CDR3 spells CASSPGTGLYEAFF. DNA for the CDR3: TGTGCCAGCTCACCAGGGACAGGCCTTTATGAAGCTTTCTTT.

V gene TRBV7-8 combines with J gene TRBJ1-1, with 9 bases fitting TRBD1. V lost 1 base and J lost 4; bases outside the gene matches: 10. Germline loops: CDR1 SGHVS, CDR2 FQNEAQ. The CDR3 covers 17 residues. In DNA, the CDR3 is TGTGCCAGCAGCTTAGTCCGGACAGGGGAAATTCCCACTGAAGCTTTCTTT. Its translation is CASSLVRTGEIPTEAFF.

CDR3 protein: CASSGGTGYGYTF. The CDR3 DNA is TGCGCCAGCAGTGGTGGGACGGGCTATGGCTACACCTTC. The V and J genes are TRBV10-2 and TRBJ1-2; TRBD1 is a possible D gene (5 bases). The CDR3 length is 13 residues. V dropped 4 bases and J dropped 4 bases, with 10 bases sitting between them. The V gene's germline CDR1 is WSHSY and CDR2 SAAADI.

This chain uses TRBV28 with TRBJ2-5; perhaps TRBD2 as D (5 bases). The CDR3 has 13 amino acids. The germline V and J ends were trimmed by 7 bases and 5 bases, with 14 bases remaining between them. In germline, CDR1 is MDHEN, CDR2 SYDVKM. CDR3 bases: TGTGCCAGCAACACAAGGACTTGGGAGACCCAGTACTTC. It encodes CASNTRTWETQYF.

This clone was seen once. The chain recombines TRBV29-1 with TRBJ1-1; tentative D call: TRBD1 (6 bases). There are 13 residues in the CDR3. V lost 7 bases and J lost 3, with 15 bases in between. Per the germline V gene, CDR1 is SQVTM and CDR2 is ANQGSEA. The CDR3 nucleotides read TGCAGCGCCCAACAGGGAGGGGACACTGAAGCTTTCTTT. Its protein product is CSAQQGGDTEAFF.